The 17 T cell receptor beta chains given below trace back to one sample, sequenced in a study of blood T cell repertoires in COVID-19. Data came from immunoSEQ multiplex PCR; TCRdb stores just in-frame clones and leaves some out. The sample has hundreds of thousands of clones; less than 85% are singletons. The sequencing input was peripheral blood. These receptors came from a woman aged 65 to 85 with active or convalescent COVID-19.

The CDR3 sequence: CASSLETGKAFF. The CDR3 DNA reads TGTGCCAGCAGCTTGGAGACGGGGAAAGCTTTCTTT. The V call is TRBV5-5, the J call TRBJ1-1, with D unclear. V lost 0 bases and J 9 bases, leaving 9 bases between the germline ends. The CDR3 consists of 12 residues. From germline, CDR1 is SGHKS and CDR2 YYEKEE (reference sequence).

The rearrangement joins TRBV6-5 to TRBJ2-7; tentative D call: TRBD2 (6 bases). The CDR3 has 15 amino acids. Trimming took off 2 bases at V and 2 bases at J, with 13 bases between the two ends. CDR1 and CDR2 from the germline V gene are MNHEY and SVGAGI. CDR3 coding DNA: TGTGCCAGCAGTTACACGGGAGCGGAGACCTACGAGCAGTACTTC. Encoded protein: CASSYTGAETYEQYF.

This clone was seen once. The chain links TRBV6-6 to TRBJ1-1; 11 nucleotides align to TRBD1. This CDR3 is 16 amino acids long. V trimming: 5 bases; J trimming: 3 bases; junction bases outside the gene matches: 8. Germline assignment: CDR1 MNHNY and CDR2 SVGAGI (reference sequence). This CDR3 reads CASSPGDRGWDTEAFF. As DNA, the CDR3 is TGTGCCAGCAGTCCCGGGGACAGGGGGTGGGACACTGAAGCTTTCTTT.

The chain links TRBV6-2 or TRBV6-3 to TRBJ2-7, with TRBD2 matching over 10 bases. CDR1 is MNHEY and CDR2 is SVGEGT in the germline V gene. This CDR3 has 15 residues. V shed 0 bases, J shed 4 bases, and the junction held 3 bases outside the gene matches. The CDR3 DNA reads TGTGCCAGCAGTTACTCCTCTAGCGGGGGTTACGAGCAGTACTTC. It is translated as CASSYSSSGGYEQYF.

This clone has a handful of counts. The V and J genes are TRBV27 and TRBJ2-5; TRBD2 matches at 7 bases. V lost 3 bases to trimming and J lost 5 bases; unmatched junction nucleotides: 9. From germline, CDR1 is MNHEY and CDR2 SMNVEV (reference sequence). The CDR3 has 15 amino acids. DNA of the CDR3: TGTGCCAGCAGTTTTGGGGGGGAGTCCCTTGAGACCCAGTACTTC. Translated, it gives CASSFGGESLETQYF.

This clone was observed once. This chain uses TRBV19 with TRBJ2-1; 9 bases fit TRBD1. Germline V gene sequence: CDR1 LNHDA, CDR2 SQIVND (reference sequence). The CDR3 extends over 14 amino acids. Trimming cost V 4 bases and J 12 bases; bases outside gene matches: 10. CDR3 nucleotide sequence: TGTGCCAGTAGTAAGAGGGGACAGGGACTTGCGCAGTTCTTC. This translates into CASSKRGQGLAQFF.

The V and J genes are TRBV5-1 and TRBJ2-3, with D possibly being TRBD1 (6 bases). The CDR3 sequence is 14 residues long. Trimming shortened V by 2 bases and J by 2 bases, and 9 bases separated the two germline ends. Germline-derived CDR1 and CDR2 are SGHRS and YFSETQ. CDR3 protein: CASSFGQLTDTQYF. The CDR3 region has the DNA TGCGCCAGCAGCTTTGGACAGCTCACAGATACGCAGTATTTT.

This chain joins TRBV10-3 and TRBJ1-5; 7 bases are a match to TRBD1. In germline, CDR1 is ENHRY, CDR2 SYGVKD. Unmatched junction bases numbered 12, after V lost 10 bases and J lost 0 bases. This CDR3 is 16 amino acids long. The CDR3 loop reads CATRDSADFSNQPQHF. In nucleotides, the CDR3 is TGTGCCACCCGGGACAGCGCCGACTTTAGCAATCAGCCCCAGCATTTT.

The rearrangement uses TRBV28 and TRBJ1-2; D is unresolved. V lost 4 bases, J lost 5 bases, and 11 bases lay in between. This CDR3 contains 13 residues. Germline CDR1 and CDR2: MDHEN and SYDVKM. The CDR3 reads CASSWSHLYGYTF. DNA for the CDR3: TGTGCCAGCAGTTGGTCTCACTTGTATGGCTACACCTTC.

V usage is TRBV4-1 and J usage is TRBJ1-5, with D uncertain. V was cut by 3 bases and J by 0 bases, with 9 bases left in between. There are 15 residues in the CDR3. Per the germline V gene, CDR1 is MGHRA and CDR2 is YSYEKL. For the CDR3, the DNA is TGCGCCAGCAGCCATTCGGAGTATAGCAATCAGCCCCAGCATTTT. The encoded protein is CASSHSEYSNQPQHF.

The rearrangement uses TRBV27 and TRBJ2-6, with unresolved D. Germline V gives CDR1 MNHEY, CDR2 SMNVEV (reference sequence). V was clipped by 4 bases and J by 0 bases, with 4 bases between them. The CDR3 consists of 14 residues. CDR3 sequence: CASSSLSGANVLTF. For the CDR3, the DNA is TGTGCCAGCAGTTCCCTCTCTGGGGCCAACGTCCTGACTTTC.

Concerning this clone: Other DNA sequences in the same sample also yield this CDR3. The chain links TRBV6-6 to TRBJ2-1; D possibly corresponds to TRBD2 (5 bases). CDR1 and CDR2 from the germline V gene are MNHNY and SVGAGI (reference sequence). The germline V and J ends were trimmed by 6 bases and 7 bases, with 10 bases remaining between them. CDR3 size: 12 residues. This chain's CDR3 is CASSPTGNEQFF. CDR3 sequence (DNA): TGTGCCAGCAGCCCTACGGGGAATGAGCAGTTCTTC.

The genes are TRBV6-5 and TRBJ1-5; no definite D call. With 0 bases removed from V and 5 bases from J, the gap between germline ends came to 11 bases. CDR1 and CDR2 (germline): MNHEY, SVGAGI. The length of the CDR3 is 15 residues. CDR3 DNA sequence: TGTGCCAGCAGTTACTCCCGGGATAGGGATCAGCCCCAGCATTTT. Protein sequence: CASSYSRDRDQPQHF.

V usage is TRBV10-3 and J usage is TRBJ2-7; no clear D. Per germline, CDR1 ENHRY and CDR2 SYGVKD. This CDR3 contains 13 residues. The V and J ends lost 6 bases and 1 base respectively, with 10 bases between them. The CDR3 reads CAIRVPGSYEQYF. CDR3 nucleotide sequence: TGTGCCATCAGAGTCCCCGGGTCCTACGAGCAGTACTTC.

The J gene is TRBJ2-7, the V gene TRBV20-1, with 8 positions matching TRBD1. The J segment lost 0 bases and the V segment lost 4 bases, leaving 8 bases of the junction unmatched. Germline CDR1 DFQATT, CDR2 SNEGSKA (reference sequence). The CDR3 runs to 15 residues. The CDR3 DNA follows: TGCAGTGCTAATGATGGGACAGGCAACTCCTACGAGCAGTACTTC. Encoded protein: CSANDGTGNSYEQYF.

Comment on this clone: Germline is not matched at one junction end, which may reflect a read error. J is TRBJ1-5 and V is TRBV6-1; tentatively, D is TRBD1 (5 bases). Germline CDR1 is MNHNS and CDR2 is SASEGT. CDR3 length: 15 amino acids. The DNA of the CDR3 is TGTGCCAACAGTGAAGGACAAACATTCAATCAGCCCCAGCATTTT. Protein: CANSEGQTFNQPQHF.

The chain has TRBV7-9 and TRBJ2-5, with TRBD2 matching 11 bases. V shed 5 bases and J 5 bases; nucleotides not matched to a gene: 7. The length of the CDR3 is 15 residues. Germline CDR1 reads SEHNR; CDR2 reads FQNEAQ (reference sequence). Here the CDR3 DNA reads TGTGCCAGCAGCCCCGGCCCTAGCGGGGGGGAGACCCAGTACTTC. Protein product: CASSPGPSGGETQYF.